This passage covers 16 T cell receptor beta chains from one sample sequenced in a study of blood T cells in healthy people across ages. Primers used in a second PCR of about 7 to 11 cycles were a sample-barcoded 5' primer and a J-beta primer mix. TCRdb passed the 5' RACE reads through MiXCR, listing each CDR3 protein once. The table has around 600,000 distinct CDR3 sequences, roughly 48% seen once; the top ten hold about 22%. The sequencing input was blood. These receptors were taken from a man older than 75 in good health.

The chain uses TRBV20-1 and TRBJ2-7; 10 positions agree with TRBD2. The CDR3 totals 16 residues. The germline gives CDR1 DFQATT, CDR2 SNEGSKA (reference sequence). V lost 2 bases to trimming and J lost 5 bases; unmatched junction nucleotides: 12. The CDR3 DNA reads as TGCAGTGCTAGAAAAACCACTCTAGCGGGAGTTAACGAGCAGTACTTC. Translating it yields CSARKTTLAGVNEQYF.

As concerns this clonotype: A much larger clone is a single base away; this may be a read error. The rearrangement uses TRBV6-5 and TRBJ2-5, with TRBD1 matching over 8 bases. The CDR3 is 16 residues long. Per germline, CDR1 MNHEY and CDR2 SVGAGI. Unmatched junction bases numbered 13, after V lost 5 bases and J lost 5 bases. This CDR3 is CASSRGQVRFRETQYF. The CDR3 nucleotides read TGTGCCAGCAGTAGGGGACAGGTAAGATTTCGGGAGACCCAGTACTTC.

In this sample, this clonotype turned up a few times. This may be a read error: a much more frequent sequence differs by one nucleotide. CDR3 region: CSAQVDEQYF. CDR3 nucleotides: TGCAGCGCTCAAGTGGATGAGCAGTACTTC. The chain links TRBV29-1 to TRBJ2-5; D ambiguous. V was trimmed by 7 bases and J by 11 bases, leaving 14 bases between them. The CDR3 consists of 10 residues. The germline gives CDR1 SQVTM, CDR2 ANQGSEA.

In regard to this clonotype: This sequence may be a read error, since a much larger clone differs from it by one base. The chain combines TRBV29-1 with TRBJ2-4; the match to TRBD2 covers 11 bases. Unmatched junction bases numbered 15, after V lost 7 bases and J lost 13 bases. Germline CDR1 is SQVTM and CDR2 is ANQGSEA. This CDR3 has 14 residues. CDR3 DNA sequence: TGCAGCGGGGATACTAGCGGGAGTTACAATGAGCAGTACTTC. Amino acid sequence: CSGDTSGSYNEQYF.

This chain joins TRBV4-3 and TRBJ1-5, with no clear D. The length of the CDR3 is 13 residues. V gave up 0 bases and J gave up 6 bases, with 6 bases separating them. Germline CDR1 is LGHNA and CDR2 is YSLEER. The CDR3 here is CASSQDRVQPQHF. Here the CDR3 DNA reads TGCGCCAGCAGCCAAGACCGGGTTCAGCCCCAGCATTTT.

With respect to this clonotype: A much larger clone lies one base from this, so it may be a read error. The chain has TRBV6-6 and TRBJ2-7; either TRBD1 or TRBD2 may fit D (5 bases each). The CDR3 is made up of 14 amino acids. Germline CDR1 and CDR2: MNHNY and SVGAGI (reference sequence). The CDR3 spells CTSREQGLPYEQYF. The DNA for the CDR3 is TGTACCAGCAGGGAGCAGGGTCTGCCCTACGAGCAGTACTTC.

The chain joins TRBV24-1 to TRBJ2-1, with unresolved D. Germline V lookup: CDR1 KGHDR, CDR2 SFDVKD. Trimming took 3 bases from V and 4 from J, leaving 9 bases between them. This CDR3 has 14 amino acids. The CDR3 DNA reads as TGTGCCACCAGTGATCGGGTAGGATACAATGAGCAGTTCTTC. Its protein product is CATSDRVGYNEQFF.

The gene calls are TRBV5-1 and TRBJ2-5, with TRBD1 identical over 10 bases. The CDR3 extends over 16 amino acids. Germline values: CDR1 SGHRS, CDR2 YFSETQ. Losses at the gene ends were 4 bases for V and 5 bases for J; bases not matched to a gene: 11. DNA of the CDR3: TGCGCCAGCAGCCCTAATAGACAGGGGGCAGGGGAGACCCAGTACTTC. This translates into CASSPNRQGAGETQYF.

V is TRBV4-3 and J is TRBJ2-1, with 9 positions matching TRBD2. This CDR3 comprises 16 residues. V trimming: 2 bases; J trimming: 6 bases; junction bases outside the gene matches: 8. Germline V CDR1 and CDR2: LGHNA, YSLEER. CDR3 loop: CASSQHLAGYSNEQFF. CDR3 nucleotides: TGCGCCAGCAGCCAACATCTAGCGGGGTACTCCAATGAGCAGTTCTTC.

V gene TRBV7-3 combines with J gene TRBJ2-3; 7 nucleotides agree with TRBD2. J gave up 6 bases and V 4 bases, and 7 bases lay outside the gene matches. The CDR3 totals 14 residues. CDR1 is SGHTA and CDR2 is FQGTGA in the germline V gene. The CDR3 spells CASSYRLAGDTQYF. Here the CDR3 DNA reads TGTGCCAGCAGCTATCGACTAGCTGGGGATACGCAGTATTTT.

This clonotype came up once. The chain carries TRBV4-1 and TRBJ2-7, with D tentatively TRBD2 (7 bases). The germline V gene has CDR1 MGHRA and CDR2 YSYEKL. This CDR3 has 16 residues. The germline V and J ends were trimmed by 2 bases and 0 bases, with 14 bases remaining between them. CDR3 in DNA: TGCGCCAGCAGCCAACGGCAGGGGAGGGACTCCTACGAGCAGTACTTC. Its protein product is CASSQRQGRDSYEQYF.

CDR3 in DNA: TGTGCCAGCAGCTTAGTTGGGGGGCAGTCTGGCTACACCTTC. As protein: CASSLVGGQSGYTF. The rearrangement joins TRBV7-6 to TRBJ1-2, with D perhaps TRBD1 (6 bases). V shed 1 base and J shed 7 bases, with 13 bases lying between them. Germline V gene lookup returns CDR1 SGHVS and CDR2 FNYEAQ. The CDR3 is made up of 14 amino acids.

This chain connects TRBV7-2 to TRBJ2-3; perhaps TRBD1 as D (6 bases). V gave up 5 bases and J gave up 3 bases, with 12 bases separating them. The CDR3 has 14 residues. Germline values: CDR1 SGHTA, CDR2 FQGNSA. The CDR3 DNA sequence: TGTGCCAGCAGCCCGGACAGAGCTACAGATACGCAGTATTTT. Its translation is CASSPDRATDTQYF.

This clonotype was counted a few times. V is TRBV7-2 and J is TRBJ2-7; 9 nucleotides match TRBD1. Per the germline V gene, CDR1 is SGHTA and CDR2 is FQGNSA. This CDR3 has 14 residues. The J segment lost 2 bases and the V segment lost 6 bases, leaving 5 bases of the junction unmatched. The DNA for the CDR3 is TGTGCCAGCAGTTATAACAGGGGGCCCTACGAGCAGTACTTC. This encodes CASSYNRGPYEQYF.

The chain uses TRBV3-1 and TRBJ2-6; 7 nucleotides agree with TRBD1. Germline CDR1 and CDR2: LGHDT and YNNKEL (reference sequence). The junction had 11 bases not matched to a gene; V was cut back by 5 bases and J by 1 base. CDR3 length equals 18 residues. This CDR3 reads CASSVRTGYRSGANVLTF. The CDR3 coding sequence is TGTGCCAGCAGCGTCCGGACAGGATATAGGTCTGGGGCCAACGTCCTGACTTTC.

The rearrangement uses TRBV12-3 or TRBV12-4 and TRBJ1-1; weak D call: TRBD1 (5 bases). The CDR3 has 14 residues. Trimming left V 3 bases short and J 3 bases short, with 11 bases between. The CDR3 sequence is CASSFEGSDTEAFF. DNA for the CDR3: TGTGCCAGCAGTTTTGAGGGGTCGGACACTGAAGCTTTCTTT.